This T cell receptor (beta chain) was sequenced in a study of OX40 agonist ivuxolimab in advanced cancers. With regard to this clone: The antigen is unknown.

This CDR3 comprises 15 residues. V was shortened by 2 bases and J by 8 bases, with 14 bases between the two germline ends. Germline loops: CDR1 SGHRS, CDR2 YFSETQ. TCRdb's table, derived via immunoSEQ multiplex PCR, lists solely in-frame clones and lacks some. The table has around 74,000 clones, 70% to 85% seen once. General observations from the study: The study observed clonal expansion of CD4+ and CD8+ blood T cells by week 6 at 0.1 to 3.0 mg/kg.

The source was CD4+ or CD8+ T cells sorted from blood, collected in a trial of the OX40 agonist ivuxolimab. The receptor was derived from an adult with an advanced solid tumor such as melanoma, head and neck, liver or kidney cancer. This rearrangement joins TRBV5-1 to TRBJ1-6; unclear D gene. This CDR3 reads CASSFQAFTDSPLHF. CDR3 bases: TGCGCCAGCAGCTTTCAGGCCTTTACGGATTCACCCCTCCACTTT.